Given below is one TCR beta chain in context. The clone's antigen remains unknown. Base qualities were left out, and no much larger clone turns up one base away. The V end loses 6 bases and the J end loses 3 bases, and a stretch of 13 bases separates them. The CDR3 covers 14 residues, taking in both the cysteine and the phenylalanine. The only DNA kept is the CDR3, 42 bases in frame from the first base. This specimen comes from a study of blood T cells in healthy people across ages (dated by TCRdb to about 2015). Looking at the study overall: In model experiments, template switching captured roughly one uniquely barcoded TCR beta cDNA molecule for every two T cells. For two donors (one aged 18 to 29 and one aged 80 or older), the study analyzed two additional independent replicas of 1 million unique cDNA reads from the same blood draw. Age-related changes in TCR beta repertoire diversity were measured in the study by deep sequencing normalized with unique cDNA molecular identifiers. To avoid experimental bias, donors of different ages were spread randomly across the sequencing lanes. Four age groups were formed from the donors: young (average 16 years), middle-aged (approximately 40), aged (over 55) and long-lived (about 80).

The library was built by means of 5' RACE. The listed sequencing device is Illumina HiSeq 2500. A second PCR of about 6 to 11 cycles was performed with a sample-barcoded 5' primer and a J-beta primer mix. A template-switch 5' adaptor carrying 12 random nucleotides introduced a unique molecular identifier onto each TCR beta cDNA molecule. At least 2.5 million CDR3-containing paired-end reads were obtained from each sample. The Mint cDNA synthesis kit, primed by a TRBC-specific oligonucleotide, was used to synthesize first-strand cDNA from all RNA. After uracil-DNA glycosylase treatment, a first 18-cycle PCR used universal primers M1SS and BC2_uni_R on all cDNA. In the paper's pipeline: For normalization, 1 million high-quality reads, each with a distinct molecular identifier, were randomly selected from each sample. Instead of being binned into consensus sequences, reads with shared molecular identifiers were discarded. MiTCR, set to a Q25 quality threshold and the strictest error-elimination algorithm, was used for CDR3 identification, clonotype clustering and error correction. A nonparametric unseen species model using Euler transformation provided a lower-bound estimate of total TCR beta diversity. TCRdb took the public reads, trimmed them with fastp at Q25, ran MiXCR for clone calling and kept in-frame beta chains. CDR3 protein duplicates are merged, each entry listing the most common genes and DNA. TCRdb, not the authors, supplied the V and J calls. This sample lists around 620,000 distinct CDR3 sequences; roughly 29% were detected once. The top ten clonotypes cover approximately 18% of the sample.

Broader findings and caveats from the paper: The long-lived group showed more naive CD4+ T cells, fewer expanded clones and increased TCR diversity than the aged group, suggesting age selection. Since profiling was done on bulk unsorted PBMCs, naive and antigen-experienced compartments could not be conclusively compared. Observed TCR beta diversity per million T cells fell roughly linearly with age, and a significant reduction was already apparent by age roughly 40. Total diversity estimates from one million sequenced T cells were considered lower bounds and underestimates. Because donor CMV infection status was unknown, age-related changes in expanded clonotypes were potentially confounded. Observed TCR beta diversity correlated strongly with the percentage of naive T cells measured by flow cytometry.

The 35 to 40 donors, aged about 6 to 100 years, were systemically healthy Caucasian individuals from Russia. Ten milliliters of peripheral blood were drawn from each donor into EDTA-treated Vacutainer tubes. Ficoll-Paque density-gradient centrifugation was used to isolate PBMCs, with at least 6 million obtained per sample. Total RNA was extracted from PBMCs with Trizol reagent, with at least 5 micrograms obtained per sample. Naive CD45RAhigh/CD27high T cell percentages were measured by flow cytometry on a PBMC aliquot from every donor. The clonotype was recovered from a woman aged 70 to 79 in good health. Sequencing was carried out using blood. Rearrangement joined TRBV12-3 or TRBV12-4 to TRBJ2-3; TRBD2 might be the D gene, on 6 matching bases. The nucleotide sequence reads TGTGCCAGCAGCCTACAACTAGCTACAGATACGCAGTATTTT. Translated, this gives CASSLQLATDTQYF.